The 31 T cell receptor beta chains listed next were all sequenced from one sample in a study of blood T cells in healthy people across ages (dated by TCRdb to about 2015). Libraries were built with 5' RACE. A second PCR of 7 to 11 cycles was run with a J-beta primer mix and a sample-barcoded 5' primer. TCRdb's own reprocessing of the public reads used fastp at Q25 and MiXCR and kept productive beta chains. When rows share a CDR3 protein, they turn into one entry using the most common DNA and genes. This sample holds approximately 2,000,000 distinct CDR3 sequences; more than 35% were observed only once. Of the sample, under 25% falls within the top ten clones. The sequenced sample was blood. These receptors were obtained from a human donor in good health.

The chain joins TRBV6-2 or TRBV6-3 to TRBJ2-1; a possible D gene is TRBD2 (6 bases). V was trimmed by 1 base and J by 12 bases, leaving 10 bases between them. This CDR3 is 12 amino acids long. CDR1 and CDR2 from the germline V gene are MNHEY and SVGEGT. The CDR3 DNA sequence: TGTGCCAGCAGTTACTTCGCCGGGGGGCAGTTCTTC. Encoded protein: CASSYFAGGQFF.

In this sample, this clonotype turned up a few times. The chain combines TRBV28 with TRBJ2-7, with D perhaps matching TRBD1 (6 bases). Germline CDR1 is MDHEN and CDR2 is SYDVKM. Between the trimmed V and J ends, which lost 7 bases and 3 bases, there was a span of 16 bases. CDR3 length: 14 residues. DNA for the CDR3: TGTGCCAGCACGCCAGGGGATCCCCTCTACGAGCAGTACTTC. Its translation: CASTPGDPLYEQYF.

This clonotype was seen a few times. The chain recombines TRBV7-2 with TRBJ2-3; no firm D call. The CDR3 length is 15 residues. The germline V and J ends were trimmed by 5 bases and 0 bases, with 12 bases remaining between them. In germline, CDR1 is SGHTA, CDR2 FQGNSA. Here the CDR3 reads CASSRYDPSTDTQYF. The CDR3 DNA reads TGTGCCAGCAGCCGATATGACCCTAGCACAGATACGCAGTATTTT.

This chain links TRBV6-5 with TRBJ1-6, with 9 bases matching TRBD1. Trimming cost V 0 bases and J 10 bases; bases outside gene matches: 10. CDR3 length: 17 residues. Looked up from germline, CDR1 is MNHEY and CDR2 is SVGAGI. The CDR3 sequence is CASSYSVFTTGGSPLHF. CDR3 coding DNA: TGTGCCAGCAGTTACTCGGTTTTTACGACAGGGGGGTCACCCCTCCACTTT.

This chain connects TRBV6-6 to TRBJ2-3, with D uncertain. The CDR3 sequence is 15 residues long. The germline V gene encodes CDR1 MNHNY and CDR2 SVGAGI (reference sequence). The V end was cut by 6 bases, the J end by 0 bases, with 13 bases between. The chain's CDR3 is CASRTSRYSTDTQYF. CDR3 bases: TGTGCCAGCAGAACCAGCAGATACAGCACAGATACGCAGTATTTT.

This clonotype was recorded a few times. The chain joins TRBV5-1 to TRBJ1-4, with D perhaps matching TRBD1 (5 bases). Germline CDR1 reads SGHRS; CDR2 reads YFSETQ. V was cut by 4 bases and J by 8 bases, with 12 bases left in between. The CDR3 length is 13 residues. The CDR3, as DNA: TGCGCCAGCAGCCCAGGGATAAACGAAAAACTGTTTTTT. Amino acid sequence: CASSPGINEKLFF.

This chain joins TRBV4-1 and TRBJ2-3; tentative D call: TRBD2 (5 bases). CDR3 size: 14 residues. V was shortened by 1 base and J by 6 bases, with 11 bases between the two germline ends. Germline lookup yields CDR1 MGHRA and CDR2 YSYEKL. The CDR3 DNA reads TGCGCCAGCAGCCAAGTAGCGCTTGGCGATACGCAGTATTTT. Translating it yields CASSQVALGDTQYF.

This clonotype was seen a single time. The chain carries TRBV2 and TRBJ1-4; D is unresolved. V lost 7 bases and J 4 bases, leaving 16 bases between the germline ends. CDR1 SNHLY and CDR2 FYNNEI come from the germline V gene. The CDR3 consists of 15 residues. DNA for the CDR3: TGTGCCAGCAATGCCGCGCTCTACTATAATGAAAAACTGTTTTTT. It codes for CASNAALYYNEKLFF.

The rearrangement uses TRBV7-9 and TRBJ2-3; TRBD2 might be the D (6 bases). CDR3 size: 16 residues. The V gene's germline CDR1 is SEHNR and CDR2 FQNEAQ (reference sequence). Trimming left V 5 bases short and J 4 bases short, with 19 bases between. CDR3 coding DNA: TGTGCCAGCAGCGACACCGGGACTCCAGACTCAGATACGCAGTATTTT. This translates into CASSDTGTPDSDTQYF.

The J gene is TRBJ2-3, the V gene TRBV5-1; D not certain. Germline CDR1 SGHRS, CDR2 YFSETQ. V was pared by 0 bases and J by 6 bases, with 14 bases between. The length of the CDR3 is 15 residues. The CDR3 protein is CASSLGVTVWDTQYF. The CDR3 DNA follows: TGCGCCAGCAGCTTGGGCGTTACGGTATGGGATACGCAGTATTTT.

The V call is TRBV19, the J call TRBJ1-3; D may be TRBD1 (5 bases). The V gene's germline CDR1 is LNHDA and CDR2 SQIVND (reference sequence). This CDR3 is built from 13 residues. V dropped 10 bases and J dropped 2 bases, with 12 bases sitting between them. Here the CDR3 DNA reads TGTGCCACCCGGGACGGCCCTGGAAACACCATATATTTT. Protein product: CATRDGPGNTIYF. Supplemented by reference TRBV19 and TRBJ1-3, the full variable domain reads DGGITQSPKYLFRKEGQNVTLSCEQNLNHDAMYWYRQDPGQGLRLIYYSQIVNDFQKGDIAEGYSVSREKKESFPLTVTSAQKNPTAFYLCATRDGPGNTIYFGEGSWLTVV.

This clonotype was counted a few times. The CDR3 nucleotides read TGTGCCATCAGTGAGTCCGCGGGATACGAGCAGTACTTC. Translated, it gives CAISESAGYEQYF. The chain is built from TRBV10-3 and TRBJ2-7; tentative D call: TRBD2 (6 bases). Trimming cost V 0 bases and J 4 bases, with 7 bases left between them. The V gene's germline CDR1 is ENHRY and CDR2 SYGVKD. This CDR3 is 13 amino acids long.

This clonotype has at least ten counts. J is TRBJ2-5 and V is TRBV7-3; TRBD1 agrees at 10 bases. The CDR3 is made up of 14 amino acids. Germline CDR1 reads SGHTA; CDR2 reads FQGTGA. V was pared by 4 bases and J by 5 bases, with 4 bases of the junction left unmatched. CDR3 sequence: CASSSTGGRETQYF. CDR3 coding DNA: TGTGCCAGCAGCTCGACAGGGGGCAGGGAGACCCAGTACTTC.

This chain links TRBV20-1 with TRBJ1-1, with D maybe TRBD1 (5 bases). V lost 6 bases and J lost 2, with 13 bases in between. Germline CDR1 DFQATT, CDR2 SNEGSKA (reference sequence). CDR3 length: 13 residues. CDR3 sequence: CSAAGRVNTEAFF. The DNA of the CDR3 is TGCAGTGCCGCCGGCAGGGTTAACACTGAAGCTTTCTTT.

The chain has TRBV27 and TRBJ2-7, with 8 bases matching TRBD1. The DNA end lines up better with TRBJ2-5; the J call may be wrong. Germline-derived CDR1 and CDR2 are MNHEY and SMNVEV (reference sequence). The CDR3 sequence is 13 residues long. For the CDR3, the DNA is TGTGCCAGCAGGCGTTCACAGGGGGGGACCCAGTACTTC. Amino acids: CASRRSQGGTQYF.

A few counts support this clonotype. This rearrangement joins TRBV20-1 to TRBJ1-6; a weak D match, TRBD1 (6 bases). V lost 3 bases and J 4 bases, leaving 10 bases between the germline ends. CDR3 length: 14 residues. Germline CDR1 and CDR2: DFQATT and SNEGSKA (reference sequence). CDR3 protein: CSARRGQYNSPLHF. The CDR3 nucleotides are TGCAGTGCTAGGAGGGGACAATATAATTCACCCCTCCACTTT.

The gene calls are TRBV18 and TRBJ1-4, with D maybe TRBD1 (5 bases). CDR1 KGHSH and CDR2 LQKENI come from the germline V gene. The CDR3 sequence is 14 residues long. The ends were cut back, 0 bases at V and 7 bases at J, with 9 bases in the middle. CDR3 in DNA: TGTGCCAGCTCACCACCGGGGGTCGGTGAAAAACTGTTTTTT. As protein: CASSPPGVGEKLFF.

This chain connects TRBV29-1 to TRBJ2-3; perhaps D is TRBD1 or TRBD2 (5 bases each). V lost 4 bases and J lost 4, with 12 bases in between. The CDR3 is 13 amino acids. The germline CDR1 and CDR2 sequences are SQVTM and ANQGSEA. The CDR3 DNA reads as TGCAGCGTTGTTATAGGGACCGCAGATACGCAGTATTTT. Translated, it gives CSVVIGTADTQYF.

This clonotype appeared a few times. The V call is TRBV7-9, the J call TRBJ1-1, with 9 bases lining up with TRBD1. This CDR3 is 15 amino acids long. V lost 3 bases to trimming and J lost 0 bases; unmatched junction nucleotides: 2. From germline, CDR1 is SEHNR and CDR2 FQNEAQ (reference sequence). In nucleotides, the CDR3 is TGTGCCAGCAGCTTGGGACAGGGCGTGAACACTGAAGCTTTCTTT. This encodes CASSLGQGVNTEAFF.

V and J are TRBV20-1 and TRBJ2-5; D uncertain. The length of the CDR3 is 15 residues. V was cut by 6 bases and J by 5 bases, with 22 bases left in between. The germline V gene has CDR1 DFQATT and CDR2 SNEGSKA (reference sequence). For the CDR3, the DNA is TGCAGTGCCCCTACCCGACTGGGTGGGTTGGAGACCCAGTACTTC. This gives the protein CSAPTRLGGLETQYF.

A remark on this clonotype: One end of the junction is discordant with germline, which a read error may explain. The J gene is TRBJ2-6, the V gene TRBV29-1; tentatively, D is TRBD1 (5 bases). This CDR3 contains 15 residues. Germline CDR1 SQVTM, CDR2 ANQGSEA. This chain's CDR3 is CSVGLYRDGANALTF. The CDR3 DNA sequence: TGCAGCGTTGGGTTGTATAGGGATGGGGCCAACGCCCTGACTTTC.

The V call is TRBV12-3 or TRBV12-4, the J call TRBJ1-2; D is unclear. The V end lost 2 bases, the J end lost 3 bases, and 13 bases lay between the germline ends. There are 15 residues in the CDR3. For the CDR3, the DNA is TGTGCCAGCAGTTTACTAGGGCTCGGAGACTATGGCTACACCTTC. Protein product: CASSLLGLGDYGYTF.

Points on this clonotype: The junction departs from germline at one end; a sequencing error may be responsible. The chain joins TRBV27 to TRBJ2-7; the D gene is possibly TRBD1 (5 bases). The CDR3 has 14 amino acids. Germline V gene data show CDR1 as MNHEY and CDR2 as SMNVEV (reference sequence). CDR3: CAGSCQGASYEQYF. The CDR3 DNA reads TGTGCCGGCAGTTGCCAAGGGGCCTCCTACGAGCAGTACTTC.

This chain uses TRBV7-2 with TRBJ1-2, with D unclear. Looked up from germline, CDR1 is SGHTA and CDR2 is FQGNSA. V was shortened by 8 bases and J by 2 bases, with 30 bases between the two germline ends. The CDR3 has 19 amino acids. In DNA, the CDR3 is TGTGCCAGCTCTCCCGATATGGCGAAGGAAAATGCAGTAAACTATGGCTACACCTTC. This translates into CASSPDMAKENAVNYGYTF. Drawing the rest from reference TRBV7-2 and TRBJ1-2, the complete variable domain is GAGVSQSPSNKVTEKGKDVELRCDPISGHTALYWYRQSLGQGLEFLIYFQGNSAPDKSGLPSDRFSAERTGGSVSTLTIQRTQQEDSAVYLCASSPDMAKENAVNYGYTFGSGTRLTVV.

In its sample, this clonotype was seen a few times. The chain carries TRBV7-2 and TRBJ1-1; TRBD1 matches 7 bases. Trimming cost V 6 bases and J 11 bases; bases outside gene matches: 15. Germline V gene sequence: CDR1 SGHTA, CDR2 FQGNSA. The CDR3 has 14 residues. The CDR3 DNA reads TGTGCCAGCAGTTTCCGAACAGGGGCAACGGTGGCTTTCTTT. Translating gives CASSFRTGATVAFF.

Only a few counts were recorded for this clonotype. The rearrangement links TRBV4-3 to TRBJ1-1, with unresolved D. Trimming shortened V by 2 bases and J by 3 bases, and 7 bases separated the two germline ends. Germline V gene data show CDR1 as LGHNA and CDR2 as YSLEER. This CDR3 is 13 amino acids long. The CDR3: CASSQTLDTEAFF. In nucleotides, the CDR3 is TGCGCCAGCAGCCAAACGTTGGACACTGAAGCTTTCTTT.

The gene calls are TRBV7-3 and TRBJ1-2; 7 bases align to TRBD1. V shed 1 base and J 3 bases; nucleotides not matched to a gene: 5. Germline CDR1 reads SGHTA; CDR2 reads FQGTGA. The CDR3 has 15 amino acids. The CDR3 sequence: CASSLNPGTDYGYTF. The CDR3 coding sequence is TGTGCCAGCAGCTTAAACCCGGGGACAGACTATGGCTACACCTTC.

Notes on this clonotype: The junction shows a germline mismatch at one end, possibly a read error. The V and J genes are TRBV7-2 and TRBJ1-6; TRBD1 matches at 7 bases. The CDR3 totals 19 residues. The germline CDR1 and CDR2 sequences are SGHTA and FQGNSA. The CDR3 DNA reads TGTGCCAGCAGCTTAGGGATAGGGAGGGGGCGGGGTAGTTATTCACCCTTCCACTTT. Encoded protein: CASSLGIGRGRGSYSPFHF.

This clonotype was seen ten or more times. The chain carries TRBV7-6 and TRBJ1-4; a weak D match, TRBD1 (5 bases). CDR1 is SGHVS, CDR2 FNYEAQ, per germline. Trimming removed 2 bases at V and 8 bases at J, with 15 bases between. This CDR3 region has 15 residues. This CDR3 reads CASSLTGTLEEKLFF. The CDR3 DNA reads as TGTGCCAGCAGCTTAACCGGGACCCTGGAGGAAAAACTGTTTTTT.

In this sample, this clonotype turned up a few times. The J gene is TRBJ1-2, the V gene TRBV5-1; D is uncertain. V lost 4 bases and J 5 bases, leaving 21 bases between the germline ends. The CDR3 covers 16 residues. Per the germline V gene, CDR1 is SGHRS and CDR2 is YFSETQ. CDR3 bases: TGCGCCAGCAGCCCGAGAGGACGTCGGCAGGATTATGGCTACACCTTC. Encoded protein: CASSPRGRRQDYGYTF. The full variable domain, in which reference TRBV5-1 and TRBJ1-2 provide the parts outside the CDR3, is KAGVTQTPRYLIKTRGQQVTLSCSPISGHRSVSWYQQTPGQGLQFLFEYFSETQRNKGNFPGRFSGRQFSNSRSEMNVSTLELGDSALYLCASSPRGRRQDYGYTFGSGTRLTVV.

The sample holds many counts of this clonotype. J is TRBJ2-7 and V is TRBV15; TRBD1 might be the D (6 bases). CDR3 length equals 12 residues. The V gene's germline CDR1 is LNHNV and CDR2 YYDKDF (reference sequence). With 3 bases removed from V and 3 bases from J, the gap between germline ends came to 6 bases. Here the CDR3 DNA reads TGTGCCACCAGCAGGACAGGCTACGAGCAGTACTTC. The encoded protein is CATSRTGYEQYF.